A selection of T cell receptor beta chains follows, all from one sample in a study of cytomegalovirus exposure and HLA in healthy donors. Method: immunoSEQ multiplex PCR; TCRdb's copy keeps in-frame clones and lacks some. This sample has around 150,000 clones, with 75% to 80% found just once. Sequenced material: PBMCs. The receptors shown here come from a man in his fifties in good health and CMV-seropositive. Both conserved end residues are part of each CDR3. The D gene is left open where the match is weak.

v_gene	d_gene	j_gene	CDR3nt	CDR3aa
TRBV6-1	TRBD1	TRBJ2-5	TGTGCCAGCAGTGAAGGCCAGACAGGGTTTGAGACCCAGTACTTC	CASSEGQTGFETQYF
TRBV11-1	TRBD1	TRBJ1-2	TGTGCCAGCAGCCCCCCCGGGACAGGGAGCCGATCTAACTATGGCTACACCTTC	CASSPPGTGSRSNYGYTF
TRBV6-5	-	TRBJ1-4	TGTGCCAGCAGTTACTCGCAATCGGCGGATGAAAAACTGTTTTTT	CASSYSQSADEKLFF
TRBV18	-	TRBJ2-4	TGTGCCAGCTCACCAGGGTCAGGGAACGAGTACTTC	CASSPGSGNEYF
TRBV11-2	-	TRBJ2-2	TGTGCCAGCAGCTCCACTTGGTCCCCCGGGGAGCTGTTTTTT	CASSSTWSPGELFF
TRBV19	-	TRBJ1-6	TGTGCCAGTAGCGCTGACAGAGAAAAAGCCCTCCACTTT	CASSADREKALHF
TRBV4-3	TRBD1	TRBJ1-2	TGCGCCAGCAGCCAAGACTTACAGGGGGCGTTGGCTGGCTACACCTTC	CASSQDLQGALAGYTF
TRBV5-4	-	TRBJ2-2	TGTGCCAGCAGCTTGAAGAGCAGGGTGGGGACCGGGGAGCTGTTTTTT	CASSLKSRVGTGELFF
TRBV4-1	-	TRBJ2-7	TGCGCCAGCAGCCAAGCTCGAGGGAGCGAGCAGTACTTC	CASSQARGSEQYF
TRBV5-1	TRBD1	TRBJ1-1	TGCGCCAGCAGCCCACGACCCAGGGGGTGGACTGAAGCTTTCTTT	CASSPRPRGWTEAFF